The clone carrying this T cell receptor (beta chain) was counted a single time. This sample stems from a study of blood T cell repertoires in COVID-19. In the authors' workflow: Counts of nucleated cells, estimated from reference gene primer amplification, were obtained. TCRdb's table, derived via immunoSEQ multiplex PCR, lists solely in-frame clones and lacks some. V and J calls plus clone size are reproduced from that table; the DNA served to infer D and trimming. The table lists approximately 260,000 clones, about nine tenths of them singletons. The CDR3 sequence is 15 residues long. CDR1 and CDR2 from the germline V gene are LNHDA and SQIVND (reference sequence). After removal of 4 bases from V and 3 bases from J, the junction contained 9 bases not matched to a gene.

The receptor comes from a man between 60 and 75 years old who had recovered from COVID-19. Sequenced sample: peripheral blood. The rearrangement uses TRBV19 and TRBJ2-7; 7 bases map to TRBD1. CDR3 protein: CASSTTGTADYEQYF. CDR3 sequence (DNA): TGTGCCAGTAGTACTACCGGGACAGCAGACTACGAGCAGTACTTC.